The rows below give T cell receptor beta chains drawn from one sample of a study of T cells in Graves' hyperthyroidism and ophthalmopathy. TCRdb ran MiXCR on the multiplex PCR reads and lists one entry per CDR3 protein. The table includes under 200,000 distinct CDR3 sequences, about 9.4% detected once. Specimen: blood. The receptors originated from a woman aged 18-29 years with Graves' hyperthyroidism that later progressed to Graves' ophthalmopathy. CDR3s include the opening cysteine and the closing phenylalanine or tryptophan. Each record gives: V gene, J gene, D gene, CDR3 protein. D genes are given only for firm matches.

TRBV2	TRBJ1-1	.	CASSRGYRQNTEAFF
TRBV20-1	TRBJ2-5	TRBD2	CSVHTSGGYQETQYF
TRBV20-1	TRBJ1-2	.	CSAPPPGNYGYTF
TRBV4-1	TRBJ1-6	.	CASSQDLQGSGSPLHF
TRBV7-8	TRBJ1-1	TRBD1	CASSSRDRGRGYTEAFF
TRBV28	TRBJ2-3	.	CASSLAGAGDTQYF
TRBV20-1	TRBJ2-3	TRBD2	CSANPSGARTDTQYF
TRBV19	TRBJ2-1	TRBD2	CASSIVWTSGSFRLGNEQFF
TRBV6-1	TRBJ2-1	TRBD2	CASSVLREGPYNEQFF
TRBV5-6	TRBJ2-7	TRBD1	CASSLEGQGPYEQYF
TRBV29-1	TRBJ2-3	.	CSLSSFPDTQYF
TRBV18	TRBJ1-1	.	CASSKTASNTEAFF
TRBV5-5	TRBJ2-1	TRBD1	CASRHDRGGYNEQFF
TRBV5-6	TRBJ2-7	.	CASSLLTFYEQYF
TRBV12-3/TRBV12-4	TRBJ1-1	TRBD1	CASRRTGLGLGTTEAFF
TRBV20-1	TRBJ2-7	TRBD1	CSAHTGTGGFAYEQYF
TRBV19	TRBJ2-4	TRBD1	CASSPNRGLAKNIQYF
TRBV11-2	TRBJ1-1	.	CASSLDRGPEAFF
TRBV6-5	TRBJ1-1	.	CASSYPATEAFF
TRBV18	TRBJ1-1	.	CASSPQVNTEAFF
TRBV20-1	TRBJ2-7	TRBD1	CSARQGSWYEQYF
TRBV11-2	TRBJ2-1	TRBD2	CASSLDGGLVSYNEQFF
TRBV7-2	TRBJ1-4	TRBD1	CASSPSGTGNREKLFF
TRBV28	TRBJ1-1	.	CASSPWGGDTEAFF
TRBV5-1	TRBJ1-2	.	CASSPSKTGALYGYTF